What follows describes a single TCR beta chain. Its target is unknown. Primers for the PCR totalled 60 Vbeta and 13 Jbeta. Assay: immunoSEQ multiplex PCR; the TCRdb copy retains only in-frame clones and omits some. The repertoire holds approximately 40,000 clones, roughly 79% seen once, with roughly 10% in the top ten. This sample stems from a study of cytomegalovirus exposure and HLA in healthy donors. Overall study results and limits: Several of the most significant clusters appeared linked to common viral pathogens, based on a later analysis.

This CDR3 is 15 amino acids long. V lost 6 bases to trimming and J lost 1 base, with 12 bases between them. Per germline, CDR1 SNHLY and CDR2 FYNNEI. The chain couples TRBV2 to TRBJ2-2; the D gene is possibly TRBD2 (6 bases). The source of this sequence is a woman between 40 and 55 years old in good health and CMV-seronegative. The specimen sequenced was PBMCs. CDR3 sequence reads: CASRTSSLNTGELFF. The CDR3 DNA reads TGTGCCAGCAGAACTAGCTCCCTGAACACCGGGGAGCTGTTTTTT.